A selection of T cell receptor beta chains follows, all from one sample in a study of neurological immune-mediated disorders. MiXCR, applied by TCRdb to the 5' RACE reads, yields one record per CDR3 protein. The table includes approximately 30,000 distinct CDR3 sequences, around a fifth detected once. Material: PBMCs. The receptors were sampled from a woman in her sixties or seventies in good health. Both conserved end residues are part of each CDR3. A D gene is named only where the DNA matches it firmly. The size of a clone is reported for some rows only, either as once, few or many, or as a class for expanded clones.

d_gene,j_gene,v_gene,abundance,CDR3aa,CDR3nt
TRBD2,TRBJ2-3,TRBV20-1,many,CSALPGLAGGGTDTQYF,TGCAGTGCCCTCCCTGGACTAGCGGGGGGGGGCACAGATACGCAGTATTTT
.,TRBJ2-3,TRBV4-3,.,CASSQDTISSTDTQYF,TGCGCCAGCAGCCAAGATACCATATCTAGCACAGATACGCAGTATTTT
.,TRBJ2-7,TRBV20-1,many,CSAKWGSYEQYF,TGCAGTGCTAAATGGGGATCCTACGAGCAGTACTTC
.,TRBJ2-3,TRBV7-8,many,CASSQSRFTQYF,TGTGCCAGCAGCCAATCGAGGTTCACGCAGTATTTT
TRBD1,TRBJ2-6,TRBV5-1,many,CASNPGQPTGANVLTF,TGCGCCAGCAACCCGGGACAGCCAACTGGGGCCAACGTCCTGACTTTC
.,TRBJ1-5,TRBV4-1,.,CASSQVNNQPQHF,TGCGCCAGCAGCCAGGTCAACAATCAGCCCCAGCATTTT
TRBD2,TRBJ2-5,TRBV11-1,many,CASRRSGGAPETQYF,TGTGCCAGCAGACGAAGCGGGGGGGCCCCAGAGACCCAGTACTTC
.,TRBJ2-7,TRBV24-1,many,CATSEGPGGPYEQYF,TGTGCCACCAGTGAGGGCCCCGGCGGACCCTACGAGCAGTACTTC
.,TRBJ1-1,TRBV6-5,many,CASSYPGGGTEAFF,TGTGCCAGCAGTTACCCGGGCGGGGGCACTGAAGCTTTCTTT
TRBD1,TRBJ2-6,TRBV6-6,.,CASSSLRGPGQGASGANVLTF,TGTGCCAGCAGTTCCTTAAGAGGACCGGGACAGGGGGCCTCTGGGGCCAACGTCCTGACTTTC
.,TRBJ2-5,TRBV29-1,medium-sized,CSVGGPMGGHQETQYF,TGCAGCGTTGGCGGCCCGATGGGCGGCCACCAAGAGACCCAGTACTTC
TRBD1,TRBJ1-5,TRBV28,many,CASRTQGGNQPQHF,TGTGCCAGCAGGACACAGGGGGGCAATCAGCCCCAGCATTTT
.,TRBJ2-1,TRBV28,many,CASSSQPRGHNEQFF,TGTGCCAGCAGTTCACAGCCGAGGGGCCACAATGAGCAGTTCTTC
TRBD2,TRBJ2-1,TRBV5-1,many,CASSLVAGPYNEQFF,TGCGCCAGCAGCTTGGTAGCGGGCCCATACAATGAGCAGTTCTTC
TRBD1,TRBJ2-3,TRBV20-1,many,CSASLNRGGYDTQYF,TGCAGTGCTAGTCTCAACAGGGGTGGCTACGATACGCAGTATTTT
.,TRBJ1-1,TRBV7-2,many,CASSYPGLKVKGHTEAFF,TGTGCCAGCAGCTACCCCGGACTCAAGGTAAAGGGGCACACTGAAGCTTTCTTT
TRBD1,TRBJ2-7,TRBV5-1,.,CASSYYGQGDYEEQYF,TGCGCCAGCAGCTACTACGGACAGGGGGACTATGAGGAGCAGTACTTC
.,TRBJ1-4,TRBV5-1,many,CASTRGSATNEKLFF,TGCGCCAGCACCCGAGGGAGTGCAACTAATGAAAAACTGTTTTTT
.,TRBJ1-4,TRBV7-9,many,CASSSGQFQKLFF,TGTGCCAGCAGCTCCGGACAGTTCCAAAAACTGTTTTTT
TRBD1,TRBJ2-2,TRBV7-2,many,CASSLYPGQRNTGELFF,TGTGCCAGCAGCTTATACCCGGGACAGAGAAACACCGGGGAGCTGTTTTTT
.,TRBJ2-7,TRBV7-6,many,CASSSTGAGNYEQYF,TGTGCCAGCAGCTCGACGGGGGCGGGGAACTACGAGCAGTACTTC
TRBD2,TRBJ2-3,TRBV11-2,many,CASSSGLSETDTQYF,TGTGCCAGCAGCTCGGGACTATCGGAGACAGATACGCAGTATTTT
.,TRBJ2-2,TRBV25-1,once,CASTGSAGELFF,TGTGCCAGCACGGGCTCGGCCGGGGAGCTGTTTTTT
.,TRBJ2-1,TRBV10-3,many,CAIAGGTYNEQFF,TGTGCCATCGCGGGTGGAACCTACAATGAGCAGTTCTTC
.,TRBJ2-2,TRBV6-8,many,CASSSGEYGTGELFF,TGTGCCAGCAGTTCGGGAGAATACGGCACCGGGGAGCTGTTTTTT
.,TRBJ1-5,TRBV7-9,many,CASSRSPSQPQHF,TGTGCCAGCAGCCGGTCGCCCTCTCAGCCCCAGCATTTT
TRBD1,TRBJ1-2,TRBV20-1,many,CSARPDRGYGYTF,TGCAGTGCTAGACCCGACAGGGGCTATGGCTACACCTTC
.,TRBJ2-1,TRBV6-2/TRBV6-3,many,CASSYSKRGASYNEQFF,TGTGCCAGCAGTTACTCGAAACGGGGGGCCTCCTACAATGAGCAGTTCTTC
TRBD2,TRBJ2-5,TRBV15,many,CATSGQAGASETQYF,TGTGCCACCAGCGGACAAGCGGGAGCGTCAGAGACCCAGTACTTC
.,TRBJ2-3,TRBV28,.,CASRNRDTQYF,TGTGCCAGCAGGAACAGAGATACGCAGTATTTT
TRBD1,TRBJ1-4,TRBV12-3/TRBV12-4,many,CASSLGTGREKLFF,TGTGCCAGCTCCCTGGGGACAGGGCGCGAAAAACTGTTTTTT
.,TRBJ2-5,TRBV6-4,many,CASSDSRRFQTQYF,TGTGCCAGCAGTGACTCGAGAAGGTTTCAGACCCAGTACTTC
.,TRBJ2-3,TRBV6-5,many,CASSYGRTDTQYF,TGTGCCAGCAGTTACGGGCGCACAGATACGCAGTATTTT
.,TRBJ2-3,TRBV6-2/TRBV6-3,many,CASKGRTRSTDTQYF,TGTGCCAGCAAAGGGAGGACCCGAAGCACAGATACGCAGTATTTT
.,TRBJ2-6,TRBV20-1,many,CSARGERSGANVLTF,TGCAGTGCTAGAGGAGAAAGATCTGGGGCCAACGTCCTGACTTTC